Listed here are 16 T cell receptor beta chains from one sample, sequenced in a study. From the 5' RACE reads, TCRdb called clonotypes with MiXCR, one entry per CDR3 protein. The sample consists of just under 65,000 distinct CDR3 sequences, about 22% of them appearing once. The sequencing input was memory CD4+ T cells sorted from a lymph node. Specified subset: memory CD4+ T cells, CD4+CD45RO+CD25-. The receptors derive from a female donor with breast cancer.

This clonotype has just a few counts. V gene TRBV5-1 combines with J gene TRBJ2-5; TRBD1 agrees at 7 bases. The J segment lost 7 bases and the V segment lost 8 bases, leaving 14 bases of the junction unmatched. Per germline, CDR1 SGHRS and CDR2 YFSETQ. The CDR3 is 14 amino acids. This chain's CDR3 is CASCRDAGGGTQYF. The CDR3, as DNA: TGCGCCAGTTGCCGGGACGCAGGGGGTGGGACCCAGTACTTC.

This clonotype has just a few counts. The rearrangement uses TRBV2 and TRBJ2-5; 8 bases fit TRBD1. Unmatched junction bases numbered 20, after V lost 10 bases and J lost 7 bases. Germline loops: CDR1 SNHLY, CDR2 FYNNEI. CDR3 length: 16 amino acids. The CDR3 here is CATSLTGTGAFTTQYF. DNA for the CDR3: TGTGCCACCTCCTTGACCGGGACAGGAGCTTTTACGACCCAGTACTTC.

As regards this clonotype: Germline is not matched at one junction end, which may reflect a read error. This chain uses TRBV11-2 with TRBJ2-1; D not resolved. Germline V gives CDR1 SGHAT, CDR2 FQNNGV. The CDR3 totals 14 residues. CDR3 nucleotide sequence: TGTGCCAGCAGCTTAGGGTTTGGGGTCAATGAGCAGTCCTTC. Translating gives CASSLGFGVNEQSF. Based on the CDR3 plus reference TRBV11-2 and TRBJ2-1, the full variable domain is EAGVAQSPRYKIIEKRQSVAFWCNPISGHATLYWYQQILGQGPKLLIQFQNNGVVDDSQLPKDRFSAERLKGVDSTLKIQPAKLEDSAVYLCASSLGFGVNEQSFGPGTRLTVL.

The J gene is TRBJ1-6, the V gene TRBV2; D uncertain. The V gene lost 8 bases and the J gene lost 0 bases, with 11 bases spanning the gap. The germline gives CDR1 SNHLY, CDR2 FYNNEI. The CDR3 spans 15 residues. CDR3 residues: CASRREGSYNSPLHF. CDR3 DNA sequence: TGTGCCAGCCGGAGGGAGGGCTCCTATAATTCACCCCTCCACTTT.

This clonotype appeared a few times. This chain uses TRBV6-2 or TRBV6-3 with TRBJ2-1; D possibly corresponds to TRBD2 (6 bases). From germline, CDR1 is MNHEY and CDR2 SVGEGT. The V and J ends lost 5 bases and 4 bases respectively, with 15 bases between them. The CDR3 is made up of 15 amino acids. The CDR3 here is CASSRHGGEYNEQFF. As DNA, the CDR3 is TGTGCCAGCAGTCGCCACGGCGGGGAATACAATGAGCAGTTCTTC.

The chain carries TRBV4-3 and TRBJ1-1, with D unresolved. With 5 bases removed from V and 3 bases from J, the gap between germline ends came to 16 bases. The CDR3 is 15 amino acids. From germline, CDR1 is LGHNA and CDR2 YSLEER. The CDR3 region is CASSEAAGSYTEAFF. Written as DNA, the CDR3 is TGCGCCAGCAGCGAAGCGGCGGGGAGTTACACTGAAGCTTTCTTT.

There are a few counts of this clonotype. The V and J genes are TRBV11-3 and TRBJ2-5; 7 bases map to TRBD2. Germline CDR1 is SGHNT and CDR2 is YENEEA. Trimming took 5 bases from V and 4 from J; bases not matched to a gene: 13. CDR3 length equals 16 residues. CDR3 bases: TGTGCCAGCAGCCCAGGGCCTAGCGGACTGGGAGAGACCCAGTACTTC. Its translation is CASSPGPSGLGETQYF.

This clonotype was seen more than once but under ten times. This sequence joins TRBV6-5 and TRBJ1-6; maybe TRBD1 (5 bases). The germline V and J ends were trimmed by 8 bases and 10 bases, with 18 bases remaining between them. Per the germline V gene, CDR1 is MNHEY and CDR2 is SVGAGI. This CDR3 has 14 amino acids. The DNA for the CDR3 is TGTGCCAGCGGTTTTTCGACAGTAAAATCACCCCTCCACTTT. It translates to CASGFSTVKSPLHF.

This clonotype turned up a few times. This chain joins TRBV7-9 and TRBJ2-3; 8 bases are shared with TRBD1. CDR1 and CDR2 from the germline V gene are SEHNR and FQNEAQ (reference sequence). The CDR3 covers 16 residues. Trimming at V came to 5 bases and at J to 2 bases, leaving 9 bases not matched to a gene. CDR3 residues: CASSLRGQANTDTQYF. CDR3 bases: TGTGCCAGCAGCCTTCGGGGACAGGCTAACACAGATACGCAGTATTTT.

Points on this clonotype: No conserved phenylalanine or tryptophan ends this CDR3, so it is likely a read error. V is TRBV3-1 and J is TRBJ1-1; unclear D gene. Germline V gives CDR1 LGHDT, CDR2 YNNKEL (reference sequence). The ends were cut back, 1 base at V and 6 bases at J, with 15 bases in the middle. The CDR3 length is 15 residues. CDR3 in DNA: TGTGCCAGCAGCCAAGGGCCACAATTGGGCTCTGAAGCTTTCCTT. This codes for CASSQGPQLGSEAFL.

The chain carries TRBV28 and TRBJ1-1, with 9 bases that match TRBD1. J lost 3 bases, V lost 7 bases, and 9 bases had no gene match. Germline V gives CDR1 MDHEN, CDR2 SYDVKM. This CDR3 comprises 15 residues. The CDR3 loop reads CASTQTQGADTEAFF. The CDR3 DNA sequence: TGTGCCAGCACCCAGACACAGGGGGCGGACACTGAAGCTTTCTTT.

The chain combines TRBV20-1 with TRBJ2-3; no clear D gene. V was shortened by 3 bases and J by 2 bases, with 6 bases between the two germline ends. Looked up from germline, CDR1 is DFQATT and CDR2 is SNEGSKA (reference sequence). This CDR3 spans 12 amino acids. In DNA form, the CDR3 reads TGCAGTGCTAGGCCCGACACAGATACGCAGTATTTT. Protein product: CSARPDTDTQYF.

The chain combines TRBV5-1 with TRBJ2-6; weak D call: TRBD2 (5 bases). V was clipped by 3 bases and J by 0 bases, with 13 bases between them. Germline V gene sequence: CDR1 SGHRS, CDR2 YFSETQ. This CDR3 has 17 amino acids. In nucleotides, the CDR3 is TGCGCCAGCAGCTCGTTGAGGGCTAGCTCTGGGGCCAACGTCCTGACTTTC. Translating it yields CASSSLRASSGANVLTF.

The chain uses TRBV4-2 and TRBJ1-1; TRBD1 is a possible D gene (5 bases). This CDR3 comprises 15 residues. The V end lost 0 bases, the J end lost 5 bases, and 13 bases lay between the germline ends. CDR1 is LGHNA and CDR2 is YNFKEQ in the germline V gene. DNA of the CDR3: TGTGCCAGCAGCCAAGAGTCGGGGCGGAGGACTGAAGCTTTCTTT. Translated: CASSQESGRRTEAFF.

V usage is TRBV7-3 and J usage is TRBJ2-2, with a weak D call TRBD1 (5 bases). There are 13 residues in the CDR3. Germline CDR1 SGHTA, CDR2 FQGTGA. Trimming shortened V by 5 bases and J by 7 bases, and 11 bases separated the two germline ends. The DNA for the CDR3 is TGTGCCAGCAGCCTTCAGGGAAACGGGGAGCTGTTTTTT. Residues: CASSLQGNGELFF.

This sequence joins TRBV15 and TRBJ2-7; D is undetermined. Trimming removed 1 base at V and 1 base at J, with 5 bases between. Per germline, CDR1 LNHNV and CDR2 YYDKDF (reference sequence). The CDR3 has 13 amino acids. The CDR3 protein is CATSRGSSYEQYF. The DNA of the CDR3 is TGTGCCACCAGCAGAGGTTCGTCCTACGAGCAGTACTTC.